This section outlines one T cell receptor beta chain sequence together with its context. These data come from a study of shared clonotypes between healthy human individuals. The study used 83 million or so PBMCs per unsorted sample for genomic DNA. The CDR3 is 15 residues long. In germline, CDR1 is SGDLS, CDR2 YYNGEE. The V and J ends lost 4 bases and 5 bases, in that order; junction bases with no gene match: 4. The test was conducted at deep level. Generated by immunoSEQ multiplex PCR, the TCRdb table keeps only in-frame clones and is missing some. The sample has about 480,000 clones, about 75% seen once.

Input material: PBMCs. The chain employs TRBV9 and TRBJ1-4; 11 bases are a match to TRBD1. The source is a woman in her thirties or forties in good health. Some clones in this sample may be carry-over from other donors' samples. The CDR3 is CASSSGTGGNEKLFF. In DNA form, the CDR3 reads TGTGCCAGCAGCTCCGGGACAGGGGGAAATGAAAAACTGTTTTTT.